Sequencing of this TCR beta chain was carried out in a study of shared clonotypes between healthy human individuals. Study-level information: Each donor had three CD4 naive, three CD4 memory, two CD8 naive and one CD8 memory plate. Study results and limitations: Clonotype sharing across a few donors was observed for around 5% of naive CD4 clonotypes. When compared with the clonotypes that were shared by all four sorted-subset donors, the non-shared clonotypes turned out to have lower generation probabilities.

All donors were Caucasian adults living in Nashville, Tennessee. Regarding this clone: Its specificity is not known. Germline and junction disagree at one end, which may indicate a read error.

The CDR3 contains 14 residues. CDR1 is MDHEN and CDR2 is SYDVKM in the germline V gene. The protocol was immunoSEQ multiplex PCR, while the TCRdb copy is restricted to in-frame clones and leaves out a portion. The sample lists a few million clones; 85% to 95% were seen once. The TCR comes from a young man in good health. Some clones in this sample may be carry-over from other donors' samples. V and J are TRBV28 and TRBJ2-3; TRBD2 might be the D (6 bases). Sample: naive CD4+ T cells from PBMCs. Subset denoted: CD45RA+ positively selected. CDR3 nucleotides: TGTGCCAGCAGTTCTATATCGGCCTTCCGGGACTTCAGTTTT. Encoded protein: CASSSISAFRDFSF.